This TCR beta chain was recorded in a study of blood T cell repertoires in COVID-19. The V gene's germline CDR1 is SGHVS and CDR2 FQNEAQ. Trimming removed 4 bases from V and 1 base from J; junction bases left unmatched: 13. This CDR3 spans 19 amino acids. Assay used: immunoSEQ multiplex PCR; TCRdb lists only in-frame clones, some missing. The sample yields 9,500 to 11,000 clones, 80% to 90% seen once. The chain uses TRBV7-8 and TRBJ2-4; 10 bases match TRBD2. The receptor comes from a human donor in a cohort sampled during active COVID-19. The sample comprised peripheral blood. The CDR3 DNA reads TGTGCCAGCAGCTCTGCCGGGACTAGCGTGCGGGTGGCCAAAAACATTCAGTACTTC. It is translated as CASSSAGTSVRVAKNIQYF.